These T cell receptor beta chains were read from a single sample in a study of blood T cell repertoires in COVID-19. Method: immunoSEQ multiplex PCR; TCRdb's copy keeps in-frame clones and lacks some. The sample has under 250,000 clones, about 86% seen once. Material: peripheral blood. The receptors originated from a man in his sixties with acute or convalescent COVID-19. The CDR3 runs from the conserved cysteine through the conserved F or W. Fields, in order: J gene, D gene, V gene, clone size, CDR3 DNA, CDR3 protein. D genes are given only for firm matches. The size field is filled for only some rows; it gives once, few, many or a size class.

>TRBJ2-4|TRBD2|TRBV11-2|once
TGTGCCAGCAGCTTAAAGTCGGGGACTAGCGGAGCCAAAAACATTCAGTACTTC
CASSLKSGTSGAKNIQYF
>TRBJ2-1|-|TRBV4-3|-
TGCGCCAGCAGCCAAGTTATAGGGCGGGTGGGTGAGCAGTTCTTC
CASSQVIGRVGEQFF
>TRBJ2-7|-|TRBV5-6|-
TGTGCCAGCAGCTTGCTACCAGCGGGTGTCCGTAAAGAGCAGTACTTC
CASSLLPAGVRKEQYF
>TRBJ2-3|TRBD1|TRBV11-3|-
TGTGCCAGCAGCCCCCTTATGCAGGGGGGCACAGATACGCAGTATTTT
CASSPLMQGGTDTQYF
>TRBJ2-1|TRBD2|TRBV7-8|-
TGTGCCAGCAGCTTAGAAGAGCCGGGACTAGCGGGTTATAATGAGCAGTTCTTC
CASSLEEPGLAGYNEQFF
>TRBJ2-1|TRBD2|TRBV11-3|-
TGTGCCAGCAGCTTAACCGGACTAGCGGGAGGGAATGAGCAGTTCTTC
CASSLTGLAGGNEQFF
>TRBJ1-5|-|TRBV19|-
TGTGCCAGTAGTGCCGCGGGAGGAGGTCAGCCCCAGCATTTT
CASSAAGGGQPQHF
>TRBJ2-7|-|TRBV11-1|-
TGTGCCAGCAGCTTAAACAGGGAACCCTACGAGCAGTACTTC
CASSLNREPYEQYF
>TRBJ2-5|-|TRBV28|once
TGTGCCAGCAGCCTAGGAGGTCGGCAGGGGCAAGAGACCCAGTACTTC
CASSLGGRQGQETQYF
>TRBJ1-6|-|TRBV6-4|-
TGTGCCAGTACAACTGGAGCCTATAATTCACCCCTCCACTTT
CASTTGAYNSPLHF
>TRBJ2-3|-|TRBV5-6|once
TGTGCCAGCAGCCCTCTCCTCCCGGGGTTGGCGGGGTCCACAGATACGCAGTATTTT
CASSPLLPGLAGSTDTQYF
>TRBJ2-4|-|TRBV29-1|-
TGCAGCGTTGTAGCCCAGGGAAACATTCAGTACTTC
CSVVAQGNIQYF